A selection of T cell receptor beta chains follows, all from one sample in a study of T cell changes during pregnancy in multiple sclerosis. Using immunoSEQ multiplex PCR, the repertoire was profiled, and TCRdb retains in-frame clones only, with some absent. The data show under 70,000 clones, 91% seen once. Specimen: peripheral blood, collected in the third trimester of pregnancy. These receptors originate from a female donor in good health, enrolled as a control in a pregnancy study. CDR3s include the opening cysteine and the closing phenylalanine or tryptophan. Fields, in order: D gene, V gene, clone size, J gene, CDR3 protein, CDR3 DNA. The D gene is left open where the match is weak. Clone size appears in some rows only: once, few, many, or a class for an expanded clone.

.	TRBV1	few	TRBJ2-2	CTSSQTSTSGSLLGTGELFF	TGCACCAGCAGCCAGACCTCGACTAGCGGGAGCTTGTTAGGCACCGGGGAGCTGTTTTTT
.	TRBV27	few	TRBJ1-1	CASSSTDRKAFF	TGTGCCAGCAGTTCGACAGACAGGAAGGCTTTCTTT
TRBD1	TRBV6-5	.	TRBJ2-7	CASSFPGQGGHEQYF	TGTGCCAGCAGTTTCCCGGGACAGGGGGGTCACGAGCAGTACTTC
.	TRBV18	.	TRBJ1-1	CASSPSGDNTEAFF	TGTGCCAGCTCACCCTCGGGAGATAACACTGAAGCTTTCTTT
.	TRBV6-6	.	TRBJ2-3	CASSPGLGSTDTQYF	TGTGCCAGCAGCCCCGGACTGGGGAGCACAGATACGCAGTATTTT
.	TRBV6-1	.	TRBJ2-7	CASSEAAVYEQYF	TGTGCCAGCAGTGAGGCTGCCGTGTACGAGCAGTACTTC
TRBD2	TRBV28	.	TRBJ2-1	CAHRASGRAVGEQFF	TGTGCTCACCGCGCCAGCGGGAGGGCAGTAGGCGAGCAGTTCTTC
.	TRBV7-6	.	TRBJ2-7	CASSLRWGPSQEQYF	TGTGCCAGCAGCTTACGATGGGGGCCCTCTCAAGAGCAGTACTTC
TRBD1	TRBV29-1	.	TRBJ1-2	CSVTDREGGYTF	TGCAGCGTCACGGACAGGGAGGGGGGCTACACCTTC
TRBD1	TRBV5-1	.	TRBJ2-6	CASSSMGYEGARAGANVLTF	TGCGCCAGCAGCTCTATGGGGTACGAGGGGGCGCGGGCTGGGGCCAACGTCCTGACTTTC
TRBD1	TRBV25-1	.	TRBJ2-7	CASRLGTGGYEQYF	TGTGCCAGCAGGCTTGGGACAGGGGGCTACGAGCAGTACTTC
TRBD1	TRBV2	once	TRBJ1-1	CASSEALRTGRTEAFF	TGTGCCAGCAGTGAAGCGCTTAGGACAGGGCGGACTGAAGCTTTCTTT
TRBD1	TRBV19	.	TRBJ1-2	CASSIDRRGQGPYTF	TGTGCCAGTAGTATAGATCGTCGCGGACAGGGGCCCTACACCTTC
.	TRBV4-1	.	TRBJ2-7	CASSQDGAVYEQYF	TGCGCCAGCAGCCAAGATGGGGCCGTCTACGAGCAGTACTTC
.	TRBV5-6	.	TRBJ2-2	CASSAPRVYTGELFF	TGTGCCAGCAGCGCGCCCAGGGTCTACACCGGGGAGCTGTTTTTT
.	TRBV19	.	TRBJ1-3	CASSMGGNTIYF	TGTGCCAGTAGTATGGGCGGAAACACCATATATTTT
TRBD1	TRBV19	.	TRBJ1-6	CASGLRTGYSPLHF	TGTGCCAGTGGATTGCGGACAGGATATTCACCCCTCCACTTT
TRBD1	TRBV2	once	TRBJ1-2	CASRTNSGGGGYGYTF	TGTGCCAGCAGGACAAACTCAGGGGGCGGTGGGTATGGCTACACCTTC
TRBD2	TRBV10-3	.	TRBJ2-5	CAISESFSGGAEETQYF	TGTGCCATCAGTGAGTCCTTTAGCGGGGGGGCTGAAGAGACCCAGTACTTC
.	TRBV7-7	.	TRBJ2-2	CASSPLMAGSGELFF	TGTGCTAGCAGCCCCCTGATGGCCGGGTCTGGGGAGCTGTTTTTT
TRBD2	TRBV9	.	TRBJ2-7	CASSVGAAGGIYEQYF	TGTGCCAGCAGCGTAGGGGCAGCGGGAGGGATTTACGAGCAGTACTTC
.	TRBV5-6	.	TRBJ1-2	CASSLGRLYGYTF	TGTGCCAGCAGCTTGGGTCGACTTTATGGCTACACCTTC
TRBD1	TRBV6-1	.	TRBJ1-5	CASSEPGTGPSNQPQHF	TGTGCCAGCAGTGAACCCGGGACAGGGCCCAGCAATCAGCCCCAGCATTTT
.	TRBV30	.	TRBJ1-5	CAWSVQDSLVNQPQHF	TGTGCCTGGAGTGTACAGGACAGTTTGGTAAATCAGCCCCAGCATTTT
.	TRBV15	.	TRBJ1-1	CATSREAGGGLEFGTEAFF	TGTGCCACCAGCAGAGAGGCCGGAGGAGGGCTGGAGTTTGGCACTGAAGCTTTCTTT
TRBD1	TRBV5-6	.	TRBJ2-7	CASSLGTGPEQYF	TGTGCCAGCAGCTTGGGGACAGGGCCCGAGCAGTACTTC
.	TRBV7-2	.	TRBJ2-7	CASSLGVAYRAPYEQYF	TGTGCCAGCAGCTTAGGCGTAGCTTATAGAGCACCATACGAGCAGTACTTC
TRBD1	TRBV27	.	TRBJ2-5	CASSLSRTGGVRETQYF	TGTGCCAGCAGTTTATCCCGGACAGGGGGCGTGAGGGAGACCCAGTACTTC